These T cell receptor beta chains were read from a single sample in a study of naive and memory T cell subsets. TCRdb re-analysed the UMI-ligation and nested PCR reads in MiXCR, keeping a single row per CDR3 protein. The sample records tens of thousands of distinct CDR3 sequences, around 14% being singletons. The sequenced sample consisted of central memory CD4+ T cells from blood. The receptors were gathered from a human donor in good health. The CDR3 runs from the conserved cysteine through the conserved F or W. D genes are given only for firm matches. The size entry is marked missing in some rows and otherwise reads once, few, many or a size class.

. | . | TRBJ1-2 | TRBV5-6 | CASSLMGGANYGYTF | TGTGCCAGCAGCTTGATGGGCGGCGCTAACTATGGCTACACCTTC
many | TRBD1 | TRBJ2-7 | TRBV7-8 | CASSLGGQGTYEQYF | TGTGCCAGCAGCTTAGGGGGACAGGGAACGTACGAGCAGTACTTC
few | TRBD2 | TRBJ2-7 | TRBV12-3/TRBV12-4 | CASSVNSGRARYEQYF | TGTGCCAGCAGTGTCAATAGCGGGAGGGCCCGGTACGAGCAGTACTTC
many | . | TRBJ1-2 | TRBV10-3 | CAIMPSNEEGYTF | TGTGCCATCATGCCCAGTAATGAGGAGGGCTACACCTTC
many | . | TRBJ2-5 | TRBV4-1 | CASSQEWGPQYF | TGCGCCAGCAGCCAAGAATGGGGGCCCCAGTACTTC
. | TRBD1 | TRBJ1-5 | TRBV28 | CASRLTGGMDQPQHF | TGTGCCAGCAGGTTGACAGGGGGCATGGATCAGCCCCAGCATTTT
few | TRBD1 | TRBJ1-5 | TRBV12-3/TRBV12-4 | CASSPQGVGNQPQHF | TGTGCCAGCAGCCCACAGGGGGTTGGCAATCAGCCCCAGCATTTT
many | . | TRBJ1-6 | TRBV7-2 | CASSLAGVQNSPLHF | TGTGCCAGCAGCTTAGCGGGGGTCCAAAATTCACCCCTCCACTTT
few | TRBD1 | TRBJ1-1 | TRBV29-1 | CSAGQGSGTEAFF | TGCAGCGCCGGACAGGGGTCTGGCACTGAAGCTTTCTTT
. | . | TRBJ1-5 | TRBV14 | CASSQDGGQPQHF | TGTGCCAGCAGCCAAGACGGGGGTCAGCCCCAGCATTTT
few | TRBD1 | TRBJ2-3 | TRBV4-3 | CASSQLLTGGTDTQYF | TGCGCCAGCAGCCAACTGCTGACAGGGGGCACAGATACGCAGTATTTT